These 14 T cell receptor beta chains were sequenced from one sample in a study of shared clonotypes between healthy human individuals. Selected positively for CCR7 and CD45RO-negative, naive CD8 cells excluded terminally differentiated effector memory CD45RA+ cells. Profiled with immunoSEQ multiplex PCR; TCRdb holds only in-frame clones, not every one. The sample contains approximately 720,000 clones, roughly 94% of which appear only once. The sequenced sample was naive CD8+ T cells sorted from blood. The source is a man aged 30 to 45 in good health.

This clone was seen a single time. CDR3 coding DNA: TGTGCCAGCAGCTTCGTTGGAGACACTGAAGCTTTCTTT. Amino acids: CASSFVGDTEAFF. The chain combines TRBV5-6 with TRBJ1-1; no clear D gene. V lost 2 bases and J lost 3, with 8 bases in between. The germline gives CDR1 SGHDT, CDR2 YYEEEE. There are 13 residues in the CDR3.

The rearrangement uses TRBV28 and TRBJ2-3, with TRBD2 as a possible D gene (6 bases). This CDR3 is built from 12 residues. With 4 bases removed from V and 6 bases from J, the gap between germline ends came to 8 bases. Germline CDR1 reads MDHEN; CDR2 reads SYDVKM. In DNA, the CDR3 is TGTGCCAGCAGTTCGGAGGGGGATACGCAGTATTTT. This encodes CASSSEGDTQYF. The whole variable domain, filled in from reference TRBV28 and TRBJ2-3, reads DVKVTQSSRYLVKRTGEKVFLECVQDMDHENMFWYRQDPGLGLRLIYFSYDVKMKEKGDIPEGYSVSREKKERFSLILESASTNQTSMYLCASSSEGDTQYFGPGTRLTVL.

The gene calls are TRBV19 and TRBJ2-1; 7 bases map to TRBD2. V lost 3 bases to trimming and J lost 2 bases; unmatched junction nucleotides: 4. The CDR3 runs to 15 residues. CDR1 is LNHDA, CDR2 SQIVND, per germline (reference sequence). The CDR3 sequence is CASSIYGRAYNEQFF. CDR3 nucleotides: TGTGCCAGTAGTATTTATGGGAGGGCCTACAATGAGCAGTTCTTC.

The rearrangement joins TRBV30 to TRBJ2-2, with a tentative D call TRBD2 (5 bases). The ends were cut back, 0 bases at V and 4 bases at J, with 12 bases in the middle. The CDR3 covers 15 residues. The V gene's germline CDR1 is GTSNPN and CDR2 SVGIG (reference sequence). CDR3 coding DNA: TGTGCCTGGAGTGTAGTGGCGCGGGTCACCGGGGAGCTGTTTTTT. This gives the protein CAWSVVARVTGELFF.

With respect to this clone: The same CDR3 also results from other DNA sequences found in this sample. CDR3 DNA sequence: TGTGCCAGCAGTTTTCTCCGCAATGAGCAGTTCTTC. It specifies CASSFLRNEQFF. The rearrangement links TRBV27 to TRBJ2-1; D gene ambiguous. The CDR3 is made up of 12 amino acids. Germline lookup yields CDR1 MNHEY and CDR2 SMNVEV (reference sequence). Deletions cut 3 bases from V and 6 bases from J, with 6 bases between.

The chain links TRBV29-1 to TRBJ2-2; TRBD2 matches 10 bases. The ends lost 5 bases at V and 0 bases at J; junction bases unmatched: 3. The CDR3 covers 15 residues. Looked up from germline, CDR1 is SQVTM and CDR2 is ANQGSEA. In DNA form, the CDR3 reads TGCAGCGTTCAGGGACTAGCGTCGAACACCGGGGAGCTGTTTTTT. Its translation: CSVQGLASNTGELFF.

This sequence joins TRBV4-1 and TRBJ2-3; TRBD2 aligns across 8 bases. CDR1 and CDR2 (germline): MGHRA, YSYEKL. With 2 bases clipped from V and 3 bases from J, the junction kept 7 bases outside the gene matches. The CDR3 consists of 16 residues. The CDR3 DNA reads as TGCGCCAGCAGCCAAATGGCGGGAGGTGGGACAGATACGCAGTATTTT. It encodes CASSQMAGGGTDTQYF.

The rearrangement uses TRBV27 and TRBJ2-7; the match to TRBD1 covers 10 bases. Trimming took 7 bases from V and 4 from J; bases not matched to a gene: 7. CDR3 size: 14 residues. From germline, CDR1 is MNHEY and CDR2 SMNVEV (reference sequence). CDR3 sequence reads: CASTYGTGAYEQYF. The CDR3 coding sequence is TGTGCCAGCACCTACGGGACAGGGGCGTACGAGCAGTACTTC.

The rearrangement uses TRBV19 and TRBJ2-1; TRBD2 agrees at 8 bases. The J segment lost 7 bases and the V segment lost 5 bases, leaving 7 bases of the junction unmatched. CDR1 is LNHDA, CDR2 SQIVND, per germline (reference sequence). CDR3 length: 14 residues. The CDR3 loop is CASSSSGSLNEQFF. DNA for the CDR3: TGTGCCAGTAGTTCCAGCGGGAGCTTGAATGAGCAGTTCTTC.

The V and J genes are TRBV6-6 and TRBJ1-5; TRBD1 aligns across 8 bases. The CDR3 extends over 16 amino acids. Trimming took 0 bases from V and 6 from J; bases not matched to a gene: 7. The V gene's germline CDR1 is MNHNY and CDR2 SVGAGI (reference sequence). The CDR3 loop reads CASSYSISRGRQPQHF. The CDR3 DNA sequence: TGTGCCAGCAGTTACTCGATTAGCAGGGGGCGTCAGCCCCAGCATTTT.

This chain uses TRBV11-2 with TRBJ1-1; D is unclear. The CDR3 is 15 residues long. Germline CDR1 is SGHAT and CDR2 is FQNNGV. With 5 bases removed from V and 0 bases from J, the gap between germline ends came to 13 bases. CDR3 sequence reads: CASSGSAGLNTEAFF. The CDR3 DNA reads as TGTGCCAGCAGCGGGTCGGCAGGCTTGAACACTGAAGCTTTCTTT.

The chain has TRBV9 and TRBJ2-3; D might be TRBD1 (5 bases). V lost 4 bases, J lost 2 bases, and 11 bases lay in between. The CDR3 length is 14 residues. The germline CDR1 and CDR2 sequences are SGDLS and YYNGEE. Here the CDR3 reads CASSLDTATDTQYF. The CDR3 region has the DNA TGTGCCAGCAGCCTGGACACAGCCACAGATACGCAGTATTTT.

J is TRBJ2-2 and V is TRBV27, with D unclear. CDR3 length: 15 residues. CDR1 MNHEY and CDR2 SMNVEV come from the germline V gene (reference sequence). With 2 bases removed from V and 5 bases from J, the gap between germline ends came to 12 bases. The chain's CDR3 is CASSLLTLGTGELFF. CDR3 coding DNA: TGTGCCAGCAGTTTACTGACATTGGGGACCGGGGAGCTGTTTTTT.

The chain has TRBV29-1 and TRBJ2-3, with D unclear. This CDR3 is built from 14 residues. Trimming stripped 3 bases from V and 1 base from J, with 11 bases between. CDR1 is SQVTM, CDR2 ANQGSEA, per germline. The DNA for the CDR3 is TGCAGCGTTGAGTTAGGGATCGGCACAGATACGCAGTATTTT. This gives the protein CSVELGIGTDTQYF.